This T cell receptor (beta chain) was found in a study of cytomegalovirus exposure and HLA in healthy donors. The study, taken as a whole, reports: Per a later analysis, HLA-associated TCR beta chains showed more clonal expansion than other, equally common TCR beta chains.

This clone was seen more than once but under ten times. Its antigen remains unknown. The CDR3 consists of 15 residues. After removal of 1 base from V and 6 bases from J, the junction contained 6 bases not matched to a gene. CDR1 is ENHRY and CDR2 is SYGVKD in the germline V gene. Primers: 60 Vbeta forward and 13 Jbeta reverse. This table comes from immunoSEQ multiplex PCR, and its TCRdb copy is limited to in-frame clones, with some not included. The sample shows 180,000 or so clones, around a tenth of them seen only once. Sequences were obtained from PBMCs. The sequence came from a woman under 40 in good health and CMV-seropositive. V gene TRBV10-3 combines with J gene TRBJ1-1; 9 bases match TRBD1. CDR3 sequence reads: CAISELQGAGSEAFF. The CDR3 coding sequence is TGTGCCATCAGTGAGTTACAGGGGGCAGGTTCTGAAGCTTTCTTT.